This TCR beta chain was captured in a study of Graves' ophthalmopathy and Graves' hyperthyroidism (dated by TCRdb to the late 2010s). At the level of the whole study: Peripheral blood samples were taken at the time of initial diagnosis, before any treatment was given. The study used signatures of the TCR beta repertoire to tell Graves' ophthalmopathy apart from Graves' hyperthyroidism and to predict which patients would progress to ophthalmopathy. Following sample collection, hyperthyroidism patients were given methimazole at a starting dose of 30 mg daily, and ophthalmopathy patients were given high-dose intravenous methylprednisolone. An independent validation cohort was composed of 18 hyperthyroidism patients and around 16 patients who later progressed from hyperthyroidism to ophthalmopathy. T-cell repertoires of thyroid tissue and blood were compared in more than 5 hyperthyroidism patients. In total, around 140 blood samples were TCR-sequenced: under 45 ophthalmopathy, around 75 hyperthyroidism and some 17 hyperthyroidism-to-ophthalmopathy patients. To explore V-J signatures that distinguish ophthalmopathy from hyperthyroidism, a discovery set of about a hundred patients was enrolled, made up of 43 with ophthalmopathy and around 57 with stable hyperthyroidism.

For repertoire sequencing, the TCR beta CDR3 regions were amplified from RNA transcripts. The first round of RT-PCR was done with HTBI primers and the Qiagen OneStep RT-PCR kit, and was followed by a second round of multiplex PCR, then size selection and purification. Sequencing of the libraries was carried out on an Illumina HiSeq2000 in paired-end mode with 100 bp reads. In the source study's methods: Reads were processed with SOAPnuke, discarding reads with adapters, uncalled bases, mean Phred below 15, or no exact constant-primer or identifier match. COPE v1.2.5 was used to merge the high-quality paired reads. Each unique nucleotide sequence was treated as a clonotype, and MiTCR v1.1 was used to align the clonotypes to the IMGT TRB V, D and J references. The analysis was limited to V-J combinations with a frequency above 0.0001, which together covered 99.2% of repertoires. For each V-J combination, a TCR clonal expansion and chaos score was defined as F50 clonal expansion divided by the chaos observed in the TCRdist matrix. Welch's t-statistics and random forest were used to narrow the features down to about twelve V-J combinations, which were then fed into a naive Bayes classifier. Thyroid-blood repertoire similarity was quantified with the Morisita-Horn index. The raw public data were reprocessed by TCRdb itself: fastp quality trimming at Q25, MiXCR clonotype calling, in-frame beta chains only. When rows share a CDR3 protein, they turn into one entry using the most common DNA and genes. The V and J calls follow TCRdb's processing rather than the paper's. In this sample the table shows around 600,000 distinct CDR3 sequences, roughly 39% of which occur a single time. The ten largest clonotypes hold more than 3% of the sample.

A word on this clonotype: This receptor's antigen is unknown. No per-base quality is available; no much larger clone lies one base away.

The germline V gene supplies CDR1 SQVTM and CDR2 ANQGSEA. From the cysteine through the phenylalanine, the CDR3 covers 17 amino acids. Left in the record is the CDR3 DNA by itself, 51 bases read in frame from the first base. Trimming removed 3 bases from V and 2 bases from J, leaving 17 bases between the germline ends. The ophthalmopathy patients had moderately to severely active disease, with a Clinical Activity Score of 3 or higher, a NOSPECS grade of 4 or higher, and a disease duration of less than 3 months. Patients were excluded if they had other autoimmune diseases, uncontrolled infections, pregnancy or lactation. Clinical symptoms, serum thyroxine, TRAb, thyroid ultrasound and orbital computed tomography formed the basis of the diagnosis. Ficoll-Paque density gradient centrifugation was used to isolate PBMCs from around 9.1 ml of fresh peripheral blood. Trizol reagent was used to extract the total RNA, and its quality was then checked on an Agilent 2100 Bioanalyzer.

Paper-wide results and their limitations: In cross-validation, the 13-signature model distinguished ophthalmopathy from stable hyperthyroidism with 85% to 90% sensitivity and nearly 82% specificity, and in the test set the corresponding values were 80% and 75%. Most of the expanded thyroid clonotypes with a frequency above 0.001 were also detected in blood, and it was suggested that the thyroid immune response may be reflected by blood repertoires. No statistical method was used to predetermine the sample size, and group allocation was not hidden from the investigators. In validation, the model predicted ophthalmopathy progression with about 71% sensitivity and less than 80% specificity; roughly 11 predicted patients were CT-confirmed with GO in a median of approximately 6.2 months.

The V gene is TRBV29-1 and the J gene is TRBJ2-6; the D gene may be TRBD1 or TRBD2, since each aligns over 6 bases. Material for sequencing was peripheral blood. The receptor comes from an adult man with Graves' ophthalmopathy. The sequenced DNA: TGCAGCGTTGAGGGGGGCCAGGGCTTACCTGGGGCCAACGTCCTGACTTTC. Its protein product is CSVEGGQGLPGANVLTF.